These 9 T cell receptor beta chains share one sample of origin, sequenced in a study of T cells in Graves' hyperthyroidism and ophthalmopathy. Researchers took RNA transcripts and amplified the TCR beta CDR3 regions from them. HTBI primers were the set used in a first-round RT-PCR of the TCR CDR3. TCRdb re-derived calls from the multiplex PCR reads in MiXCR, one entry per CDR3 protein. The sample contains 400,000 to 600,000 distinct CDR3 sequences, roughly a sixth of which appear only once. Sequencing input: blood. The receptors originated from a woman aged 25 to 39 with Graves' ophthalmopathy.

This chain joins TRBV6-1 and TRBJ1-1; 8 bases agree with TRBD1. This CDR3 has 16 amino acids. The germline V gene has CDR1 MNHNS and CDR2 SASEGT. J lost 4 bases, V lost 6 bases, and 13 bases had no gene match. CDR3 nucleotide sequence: TGTGCCAGCAGCATTACCGGACAGGGATTTAGCACTGAAGCTTTCTTT. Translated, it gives CASSITGQGFSTEAFF.

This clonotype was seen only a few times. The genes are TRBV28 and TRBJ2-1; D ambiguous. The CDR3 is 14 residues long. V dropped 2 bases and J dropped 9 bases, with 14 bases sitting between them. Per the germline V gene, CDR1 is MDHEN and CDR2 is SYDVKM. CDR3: CASSLEAIWSEQFF. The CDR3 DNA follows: TGTGCCAGCAGTTTAGAGGCCATTTGGTCTGAGCAGTTCTTC.

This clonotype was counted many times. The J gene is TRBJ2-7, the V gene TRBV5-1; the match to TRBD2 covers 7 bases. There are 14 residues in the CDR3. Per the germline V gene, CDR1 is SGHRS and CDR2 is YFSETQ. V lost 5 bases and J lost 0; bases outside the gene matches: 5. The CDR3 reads CASRLGTTSYEQYF. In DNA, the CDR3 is TGCGCCAGCAGATTAGGGACTACCTCCTACGAGCAGTACTTC.

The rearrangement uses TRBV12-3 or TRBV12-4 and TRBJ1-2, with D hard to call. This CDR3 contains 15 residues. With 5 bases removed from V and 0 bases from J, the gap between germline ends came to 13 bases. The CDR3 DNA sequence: TGTGCCAGCAGTGAACGGGCATCGGCTAACTATGGCTACACCTTC. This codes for CASSERASANYGYTF.

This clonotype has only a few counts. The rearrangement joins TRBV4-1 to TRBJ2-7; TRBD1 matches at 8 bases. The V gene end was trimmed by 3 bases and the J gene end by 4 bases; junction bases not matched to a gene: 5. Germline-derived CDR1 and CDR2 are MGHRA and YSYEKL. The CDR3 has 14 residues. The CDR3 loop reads CASSHPQGGYEQYF. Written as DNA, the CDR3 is TGCGCCAGCAGCCACCCACAGGGGGGATACGAGCAGTACTTC.

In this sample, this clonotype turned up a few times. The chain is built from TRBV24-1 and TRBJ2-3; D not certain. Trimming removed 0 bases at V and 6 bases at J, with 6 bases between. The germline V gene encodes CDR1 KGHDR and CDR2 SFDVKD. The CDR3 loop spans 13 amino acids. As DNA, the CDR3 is TGTGCCACCAGTGATTTGGGCCTGGATACGCAGTATTTT. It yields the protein CATSDLGLDTQYF.

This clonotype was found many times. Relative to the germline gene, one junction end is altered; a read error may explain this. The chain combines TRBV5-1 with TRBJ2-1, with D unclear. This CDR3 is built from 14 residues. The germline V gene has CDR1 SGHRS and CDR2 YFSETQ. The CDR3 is CASSSTGSYNEQFF. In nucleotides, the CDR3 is TGTGCCAGCAGTTCTACCGGCTCCTACAATGAGCAGTTCTTC.

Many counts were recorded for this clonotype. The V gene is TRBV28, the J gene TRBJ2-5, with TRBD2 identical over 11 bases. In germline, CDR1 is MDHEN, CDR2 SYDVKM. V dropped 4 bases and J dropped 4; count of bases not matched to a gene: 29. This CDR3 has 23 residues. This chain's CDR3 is CASSSHMGRVRGKLAGEVETQYF. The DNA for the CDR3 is TGTGCCAGCAGTTCACATATGGGGCGAGTTCGCGGGAAACTAGCGGGAGAGGTAGAGACCCAGTACTTC.

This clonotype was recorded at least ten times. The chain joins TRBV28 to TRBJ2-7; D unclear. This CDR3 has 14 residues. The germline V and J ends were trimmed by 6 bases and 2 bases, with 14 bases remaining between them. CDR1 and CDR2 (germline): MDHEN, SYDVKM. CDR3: CASSLNFEAYEQYF. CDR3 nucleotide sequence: TGTGCCAGCAGCCTAAATTTCGAGGCCTACGAGCAGTACTTC.